The clone carrying this T cell receptor (beta chain) was seen many times. Antigen: not known. These data belong to a study of human T cells and chemical hapten exposure. The CDR3 is 15 residues long. J lost 0 bases, V lost 4 bases, and 6 bases had no gene match. Per germline, CDR1 MNHEY and CDR2 SVGAGI. Findings and caveats of the study: The study found expanded TCRs formed significantly more large CDR3 similarity clusters than controls. The study found that PT1 expanded TCR counts correlated positively with patch test score.

Documented time point: patch test 1, 2 weeks after DPC sensitization. Sample treatment: therapeutic diphenylcyclopropenone sensitization with weekly scalp DPC. Each CDR3 protein gets one entry after TCRdb re-called the RACE reads with MiXCR. The sample records roughly 98,000 distinct CDR3 sequences, about an eighth being singletons. The clonotype originates from a woman in her 40s with alopecia areata. Some clones in this sample may be carry-over from other donors' samples. This rearrangement joins TRBV6-5 to TRBJ2-7; 7 bases align to TRBD2. The sample in question was whole blood, obtained in connection with sensitization to the hapten diphenylcyclopropenone (DPC). The DNA for the CDR3 is TGTGCCAGCAGTTTTGGCGGGAGAAGCTCCTACGAGCAGTACTTC. It encodes CASSFGGRSSYEQYF.